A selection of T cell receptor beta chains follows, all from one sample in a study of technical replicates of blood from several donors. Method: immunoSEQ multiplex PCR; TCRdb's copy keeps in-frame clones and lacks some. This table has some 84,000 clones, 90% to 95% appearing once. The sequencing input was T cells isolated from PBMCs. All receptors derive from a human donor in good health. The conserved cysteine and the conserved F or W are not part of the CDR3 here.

ASSAGPGRTEAF TRBJ1-1 TRBV5-1
ASSPPADTQY TRBJ2-3 TRBV18
ASSKSFSLAGHNEQF TRBJ2-1 TRBV21-1
SVEQGLGTEAF TRBJ1-1 TRBV29-1
ATSEDQGMATDTQY TRBJ2-3 TRBV15
ASSLLGTGGARGYT TRBJ1-2 TRBV7-3
ASRSTGGGGQPQH TRBJ1-5 TRBV28
ASSVSGEQF TRBJ2-1 TRBV6-1
AIKREGLAETQY TRBJ2-5 TRBV6-5
ASSLGLGNEQF TRBJ2-1 TRBV5-4
SVVTGASNQPQH TRBJ1-5 TRBV29-1